These T cell receptor beta chains were read from a single sample in a study of metastatic and nonmetastatic thyroid tumors. MiXCR was used by TCRdb to re-call the PCR reads. The table shows nearly 15,000 clones, with about 21% occurring only once. The sequenced material came from blood. The receptors derive from a female donor with papillary thyroid cancer or a benign thyroid nodule (not recorded which). Some clones in this sample may be carry-over from other donors' samples. The CDR3 runs from the conserved cysteine through the conserved F or W. The order of the fields is J gene, clone size, V gene, CDR3 protein. Rows may omit the clone size; those that give it use once, few, many or a size class.

J gene: TRBJ2-7
clone size: medium-sized
V gene: TRBV6-1
CDR3 protein: CASSELGTSVLYEQYF

J gene: TRBJ1-2
clone size: few
V gene: TRBV30
CDR3 protein: CAWSVGAGAVYGYTF

J gene: TRBJ2-1
clone size: many
V gene: TRBV13
CDR3 protein: CASSAEGLLDEQFF

J gene: TRBJ2-7
clone size: -
V gene: TRBV12-3/TRBV12-4
CDR3 protein: CASSFNRAGEQYF

J gene: TRBJ2-5
clone size: many
V gene: TRBV11-3
CDR3 protein: CASSLGLAGETQYF

J gene: TRBJ2-1
clone size: once
V gene: TRBV5-1
CDR3 protein: CASSFTDEQFF

J gene: TRBJ2-1
clone size: medium-sized
V gene: TRBV20-1
CDR3 protein: CSARNPSGGTYNEQFF

J gene: TRBJ1-2
clone size: -
V gene: TRBV10-3
CDR3 protein: CAISGTGYGYTF

J gene: TRBJ1-4
clone size: many
V gene: TRBV4-3
CDR3 protein: CASSQDRRNEKLFF

J gene: TRBJ2-7
clone size: few
V gene: TRBV25-1
CDR3 protein: CASSDVLDGSYEQYF

J gene: TRBJ1-1
clone size: -
V gene: TRBV6-1
CDR3 protein: CASRTGTGGTETFF

J gene: TRBJ2-1
clone size: once
V gene: TRBV20-1
CDR3 protein: CSARAQKETSQFF

J gene: TRBJ1-6
clone size: -
V gene: TRBV6-1
CDR3 protein: CASSPDRVKQAPLHF

J gene: TRBJ2-7
clone size: medium-sized
V gene: TRBV6-1
CDR3 protein: CASSEAPVIAGNYEQYF

J gene: TRBJ2-5
clone size: medium-sized
V gene: TRBV6-1
CDR3 protein: CASSNDGGETQYF

J gene: TRBJ1-1
clone size: -
V gene: TRBV28
CDR3 protein: CAISYRNTEAFF

J gene: TRBJ1-4
clone size: -
V gene: TRBV6-2/TRBV6-3
CDR3 protein: CASSYVLDRVRVTNEKLFF

J gene: TRBJ2-1
clone size: -
V gene: TRBV6-4
CDR3 protein: CASSHNTVDEQFF

J gene: TRBJ1-5
clone size: -
V gene: TRBV19
CDR3 protein: CASRQGEGRVNQPQHF

J gene: TRBJ1-2
clone size: medium-sized
V gene: TRBV19
CDR3 protein: CASSILGYGYTF

J gene: TRBJ2-7
clone size: -
V gene: TRBV11-3
CDR3 protein: CASSFTGTGSVEQYF

J gene: TRBJ2-2
clone size: -
V gene: TRBV19
CDR3 protein: CASSTLGERELFF

J gene: TRBJ2-5
clone size: medium-sized
V gene: TRBV6-1
CDR3 protein: CASRWTAQETQYF

J gene: TRBJ2-7
clone size: few
V gene: TRBV2
CDR3 protein: CARSIRGPEQYF

J gene: TRBJ2-6
clone size: -
V gene: TRBV4-2
CDR3 protein: CASTRGTGGFGRSGANVLTF

J gene: TRBJ2-3
clone size: -
V gene: TRBV6-2/TRBV6-3
CDR3 protein: CASSYPDRTDTQYF

J gene: TRBJ1-1
clone size: many
V gene: TRBV20-1
CDR3 protein: CSAPREGEAFF

J gene: TRBJ1-1
clone size: many
V gene: TRBV4-1
CDR3 protein: CASSQGPSYNTEAFF

J gene: TRBJ2-5
clone size: few
V gene: TRBV20-1
CDR3 protein: CSARTSSGGDQETQYF

J gene: TRBJ2-3
clone size: -
V gene: TRBV6-1
CDR3 protein: CASSLHPTSTDTQYF

J gene: TRBJ2-3
clone size: many
V gene: TRBV6-1
CDR3 protein: CASSADRGLGTDTQYF

J gene: TRBJ2-1
clone size: many
V gene: TRBV20-1
CDR3 protein: CSARDGRSYNEQFF

J gene: TRBJ1-5
clone size: many
V gene: TRBV20-1
CDR3 protein: CSARQGINQPQHF

J gene: TRBJ2-7
clone size: medium-sized
V gene: TRBV28
CDR3 protein: CASSFGGRGLAGVVTYEQYF

J gene: TRBJ2-5
clone size: many
V gene: TRBV20-1
CDR3 protein: CSARRQGGTQYF

J gene: TRBJ2-5
clone size: -
V gene: TRBV19
CDR3 protein: CASRSGETQYF

J gene: TRBJ1-1
clone size: many
V gene: TRBV7-9
CDR3 protein: CASSLGDREKAFF

J gene: TRBJ1-5
clone size: few
V gene: TRBV19
CDR3 protein: CASSIQGDQPQHF

J gene: TRBJ2-3
clone size: few
V gene: TRBV6-1
CDR3 protein: CASSEMSGSGDTQYF

J gene: TRBJ1-3
clone size: -
V gene: TRBV18
CDR3 protein: CASSPVVAGNTIYF

J gene: TRBJ2-7
clone size: many
V gene: TRBV3-2
CDR3 protein: CASSLLPLGLAGAVDEQYF

J gene: TRBJ1-4
clone size: many
V gene: TRBV12-5
CDR3 protein: CASGWEGRTPSGKNEKLFF

J gene: TRBJ1-2
clone size: few
V gene: TRBV10-3
CDR3 protein: CAISGRDSFLDGYTF

J gene: TRBJ2-7
clone size: medium-sized
V gene: TRBV5-1
CDR3 protein: CASSLSPQGRLMSYEQYF

J gene: TRBJ2-5
clone size: many
V gene: TRBV9
CDR3 protein: CASSVAVAGRETQYF

J gene: TRBJ2-3
clone size: many
V gene: TRBV5-1
CDR3 protein: CASSLGQGTSTDTQYF

J gene: TRBJ2-1
clone size: many
V gene: TRBV28
CDR3 protein: CASSPAIDRGGNEQFF

J gene: TRBJ2-1
clone size: -
V gene: TRBV9
CDR3 protein: CASSVVAGGELDDQFF

J gene: TRBJ2-3
clone size: many
V gene: TRBV9
CDR3 protein: CASSVDSGRTDTQYF

J gene: TRBJ2-4
clone size: many
V gene: TRBV2
CDR3 protein: CASGQGRPEGNIQYF

J gene: TRBJ2-1
clone size: medium-sized
V gene: TRBV11-2
CDR3 protein: CASSLVRLAVYNEQFF

J gene: TRBJ2-1
clone size: -
V gene: TRBV20-1
CDR3 protein: CSAGDASSSYNEQFF